The source of this T cell receptor (beta chain) is a study of OX40 agonist ivuxolimab in advanced cancers. Assay: immunoSEQ multiplex PCR; the TCRdb copy retains only in-frame clones and omits some. This table holds some 54,000 clones, more than 75% found once. The CDR3 spans 14 residues. CDR1 and CDR2 (germline): SGHRS, YFSETQ. V was pared by 7 bases and J by 0 bases, with 10 bases between. The receptor's source is an adult with an advanced solid tumor such as melanoma, head and neck, liver or kidney cancer. The sample here was CD4+ or CD8+ T cells sorted from blood, taken in a trial of the OX40 agonist ivuxolimab. The genes are TRBV5-1 and TRBJ2-2; no clear D. As DNA, the CDR3 is TGCGCCAGCGCCCAGATTACGAACACCGGGGAGCTGTTTTTT. It specifies CASAQITNTGELFF. Supplemented by reference TRBV5-1 and TRBJ2-2, the full variable domain reads KAGVTQTPRYLIKTRGQQVTLSCSPISGHRSVSWYQQTPGQGLQFLFEYFSETQRNKGNFPGRFSGRQFSNSRSEMNVSTLELGDSALYLCASAQITNTGELFFGEGSRLTVL.